This note documents a single T cell receptor (beta chain) sequence. Its target is unknown. The CDR3 totals 13 residues. The V end lost 0 bases, the J end lost 6 bases, and 5 bases lay between the germline ends. The germline V gene has CDR1 SGHAT and CDR2 FQNNGV. This sample is drawn from a study of T-cell memory formation after mild COVID-19. TCRdb re-called the 5' RACE reads with MiXCR, one entry per CDR3 protein. The table shows about 350,000 distinct CDR3 sequences, with approximately 13% occurring only once. Study-wide results and limits: Clonal second-wave expansions that peaked on day 37 had unconfirmed SARS-CoV-2 specificity.

This receptor was obtained from a man aged 18-30 years who had mild COVID-19 (a few samples of this study predate the infection). Cell type and time point are not known. Sequencing was done on a sample of PBMCs or a T cell subset sorted from them (not recorded which). This chain uses TRBV11-2 with TRBJ2-2, with D possibly matching TRBD2 (5 bases). The CDR3 DNA is TGTGCCAGCAGCTTAGAGGAGGCCGGGGAGCTGTTTTTT. Translated: CASSLEEAGELFF.